This T cell receptor (beta chain) is from a study of T cell repertoires in cytomegalovirus infection. Study-level information: Recently identified HLA-C-restricted and well-studied HLA-B-restricted CMV epitopes were used. CMV infection plus the matching HLA type was flagged by public TCR beta signatures.

In TCRdb, the reads were re-called with MiXCR into one record per CDR3 protein. The sample shows around 71,000 distinct CDR3 sequences, around 37% of them seen only once. Worth noting for this clonotype: Its antigen is undetermined.

Study findings and constraints: The ex vivo response showed dominance by HLA-C-restricted CMV-specific TCR beta clonotypes. Carriers of CMV and the relevant HLA type were discriminated by public TCR beta frequency.

The V gene's germline CDR1 is LNHDA and CDR2 SQIVND (reference sequence). CDR3 size: 12 residues. Trimming left V 3 bases short and J 7 bases short, with 9 bases between. This chain uses TRBV19 with TRBJ1-1; D is unresolved. The source is a human donor in good health (CMV status not recorded). Some clones in this sample may be carry-over from other donors' samples. The material was CD8+ T cells from cultured PBMCs, obtained from culture after CMV antigen stimulation. The CDR3 here is CASSIVGLEAFF. CDR3 DNA sequence: TGTGCCAGTAGTATCGTAGGTCTTGAAGCTTTCTTT.